Following are 24 T cell receptor beta chains from one sample sequenced in a study of cytomegalovirus exposure and HLA in healthy donors. Amplification used 60 Vbeta primers and 13 Jbeta primers. The protocol was immunoSEQ multiplex PCR, while the TCRdb copy is restricted to in-frame clones and leaves out a portion. The sample includes roughly 150,000 clones, approximately 85% of them seen just once. The sample comprised PBMCs. These receptors were obtained from a man aged 25 to 45 in good health and CMV-seropositive.

The chain uses TRBV10-2 and TRBJ2-2; TRBD1 is a possible D gene (5 bases). The CDR3 length is 17 residues. CDR1 is WSHSY and CDR2 is SAAADI in the germline V gene. The germline V and J ends were trimmed by 4 bases and 2 bases, with 17 bases remaining between them. The chain's CDR3 is CASSGMGPRSNTGELFF. The CDR3 nucleotides read TGCGCCAGCAGTGGGATGGGGCCGCGATCCAACACCGGGGAGCTGTTTTTT.

This clone came up once. The chain recombines TRBV7-9 with TRBJ2-7; 9 nucleotides match TRBD2. CDR3 length: 13 amino acids. Germline V lookup: CDR1 SEHNR, CDR2 FQNEAQ (reference sequence). J gave up 5 bases and V 8 bases, and 7 bases lay outside the gene matches. The CDR3 sequence: CASGREGPHEQYF. The DNA for the CDR3 is TGTGCCAGCGGGCGGGAGGGCCCCCACGAGCAGTACTTC. Full variable domain (missing parts from reference TRBV7-9 and TRBJ2-7): DTGVSQNPRHKITKRGQNVTFRCDPISEHNRLYWYRQTLGQGPEFLTYFQNEAQLEKSRLLSDRFSAERPKGSFSTLEIQRTEQGDSAMYLCASGREGPHEQYFGPGTRLTVT.

This clone showed up just once. The gene calls are TRBV29-1 and TRBJ2-7; 10 bases map to TRBD1. Trimming at V came to 6 bases and at J to 2 bases, leaving 1 base not matched to a gene. Germline CDR1 and CDR2: SQVTM and ANQGSEA. This CDR3 comprises 12 residues. CDR3 sequence: CSVTGGAYEQYF. CDR3 coding DNA: TGCAGCGTGACAGGGGGCGCCTACGAGCAGTACTTC.

The chain couples TRBV2 to TRBJ2-2, with 13 bases identical to TRBD2. V shed 2 bases, J shed 2 bases, and the junction held 5 bases outside the gene matches. The germline V gene encodes CDR1 SNHLY and CDR2 FYNNEI. The CDR3 is 18 residues long. CDR3 sequence: CASSEPGTSGTNTGELFF. Here the CDR3 DNA reads TGTGCCAGCAGTGAACCCGGGACTAGCGGGACCAACACCGGGGAGCTGTTTTTT.

The V call is TRBV12-5, the J call TRBJ1-3; D is perhaps TRBD1 (5 bases). V was pared by 0 bases and J by 1 base, with 22 bases between. Germline assignment: CDR1 LGHNT and CDR2 FRNRAP. This CDR3 comprises 20 residues. CDR3 nucleotides: TGTGCTAGTGGTTTGGTACGGAGAGTAAGAGGGGAGGAATCTGGAAACACCATATATTTT. This codes for CASGLVRRVRGEESGNTIYF.

As concerns this clone: It is unclear where the CDR3 begins or ends on the DNA, so no DNA is shown, and the CDR3 is as TCRdb lists it. The chain combines TRBV2 with TRBJ1-2. The germline V gene has CDR1 SNHLY and CDR2 FYNNEI. The CDR3 numbers 15 amino acids, ends counted. The CDR3 here is CASSSSGLSFDGYTF.

The V gene is TRBV2, the J gene TRBJ2-1; D ambiguous. This CDR3 contains 14 residues. Trimming left V 6 bases short and J 0 bases short, with 9 bases between. Looked up from germline, CDR1 is SNHLY and CDR2 is FYNNEI. For the CDR3, the DNA is TGTGCCAGCAGACTCCGAAGCTCCTACAATGAGCAGTTCTTC. Translating gives CASRLRSSYNEQFF.

This chain connects TRBV5-1 to TRBJ2-2, with 8 positions matching TRBD2. The CDR3 extends over 14 amino acids. V shed 5 bases and J 4 bases; nucleotides not matched to a gene: 4. CDR1 is SGHRS, CDR2 YFSETQ, per germline. The CDR3, as DNA: TGCGCCAGCAGAAAGCGGGAGAGCACCGGGGAGCTGTTTTTT. The encoded protein is CASRKRESTGELFF.

Comments on this clone: Different DNA sequences within this sample yield the same CDR3. This sequence joins TRBV5-6 and TRBJ1-5; no clear D gene. Trimming left V 0 bases short and J 5 bases short, with 9 bases between. CDR1 and CDR2 (germline): SGHDT, YYEEEE. The length of the CDR3 is 14 residues. For the CDR3, the DNA is TGTGCCAGCAGCTTGGCCGGCGGGGATCAGCCCCAGCATTTT. This translates into CASSLAGGDQPQHF.

This chain links TRBV7-2 with TRBJ1-5; 10 nucleotides align to TRBD1. With 5 bases clipped from V and 5 bases from J, the junction kept 6 bases outside the gene matches. The V gene's germline CDR1 is SGHTA and CDR2 FQGNSA. The CDR3 sequence is 15 residues long. The chain's CDR3 is CASSRLGQGDQPQHF. In DNA, the CDR3 is TGTGCCAGCAGCCGACTTGGACAGGGGGATCAGCCCCAGCATTTT.

The CDR3 nucleotides read TGTGCCAGCAGCTTACAGGGTTTAGAGACCCAGTACTTC. Translation gives CASSLQGLETQYF. The V gene is TRBV5-4, the J gene TRBJ2-5; D perhaps matches TRBD1 (6 bases). The V and J ends lost 2 bases and 4 bases respectively, with 9 bases between them. The CDR3 spans 13 residues. Germline CDR1 is SGHNT and CDR2 is YYREEE (reference sequence). Based on the CDR3 plus reference TRBV5-4 and TRBJ2-5, the full variable domain is ETGVTQSPTHLIKTRGQQVTLRCSSQSGHNTVSWYQQALGQGPQFIFQYYREEENGRGNFPPRFSGLQFPNYSSELNVNALELDDSALYLCASSLQGLETQYFGPGTRLLVL.

This chain connects TRBV7-9 to TRBJ1-2, with 12 bases matching TRBD1. This CDR3 is 17 amino acids long. CDR1 is SEHNR and CDR2 is FQNEAQ in the germline V gene (reference sequence). After removal of 3 bases from V and 4 bases from J, the junction contained 9 bases not matched to a gene. The DNA for the CDR3 is TGTGCCAGCAGCTTCGGGACAGGGGGCTTTACACCCTATGGCTACACCTTC. Translated: CASSFGTGGFTPYGYTF.

The chain couples TRBV6-5 to TRBJ2-1; D not certain. The V gene's germline CDR1 is MNHEY and CDR2 SVGAGI. This CDR3 contains 13 residues. Trimming left V 4 bases short and J 4 bases short, with 8 bases between. The CDR3 DNA follows: TGTGCCAGCAGTTCGACTGGTTACAATGAGCAGTTCTTC. Its protein product is CASSSTGYNEQFF.

This chain uses TRBV7-9 with TRBJ2-1; D ambiguous. The germline V gene encodes CDR1 SEHNR and CDR2 FQNEAQ (reference sequence). This CDR3 has 14 residues. Between the trimmed V and J ends, which lost 3 bases and 7 bases, there was a span of 13 bases. The CDR3 sequence is CASSLGPTLNEQFF. The CDR3 DNA is TGTGCCAGCAGCTTGGGCCCGACACTGAATGAGCAGTTCTTC.

The V gene is TRBV6-1, the J gene TRBJ2-6, with D possibly matching TRBD2 (7 bases). The CDR3 spans 18 residues. V was clipped by 0 bases and J by 4 bases, with 16 bases between them. Germline loops: CDR1 MNHNS, CDR2 SASEGT. CDR3 DNA: TGTGCCAGCAGTGAAGCTATCGGGGGGCTCGGAGGGGCCAACGTCCTGACTTTC. Encoded protein: CASSEAIGGLGGANVLTF.

The chain links TRBV19 to TRBJ2-2, with 7 positions matching TRBD1. The CDR3 sequence is 15 residues long. Germline V CDR1 and CDR2: LNHDA, SQIVND (reference sequence). V was clipped by 7 bases and J by 6 bases; unmatched bases: 11. The CDR3 DNA reads as TGTGCCAGTAATCCCGGACAGGAGAGGGCCGGGGAGCTGTTTTTT. It yields the protein CASNPGQERAGELFF.

Of note for this clone: At one end the junction does not follow the germline gene, possibly because of a read error. The chain links TRBV7-7 to TRBJ2-2, with 10 bases fitting TRBD1. The CDR3 runs to 17 residues. CDR1 is SSHAT, CDR2 FNYEAQ, per germline (reference sequence). CDR3 bases: TGTGCTAGCAGCTCAACCCTGACAGGGGGCTACACCGGGGAGCTGTTTTTT. As protein: CASSSTLTGGYTGELFF.

The chain employs TRBV6-5 and TRBJ1-3; possible D gene TRBD1, 5 bases. V was shortened by 11 bases and J by 7 bases, with 21 bases between the two germline ends. Germline assignment: CDR1 MNHEY and CDR2 SVGAGI. This CDR3 is built from 14 residues. CDR3 loop: CAGGRVSLGNTIYF. CDR3 nucleotide sequence: TGTGCCGGGGGGAGGGTGTCCCTCGGCAACACCATATATTTT.

V usage is TRBV11-2 and J usage is TRBJ1-3; D gene ambiguous. This CDR3 is 15 amino acids long. V shed 4 bases and J shed 4 bases, with 14 bases lying between them. Germline assignment: CDR1 SGHAT and CDR2 FQNNGV. The CDR3 here is CASSYIPLLGNTIYF. In nucleotides, the CDR3 is TGTGCCAGCAGCTACATTCCCCTGCTGGGAAACACCATATATTTT. The whole variable domain, remainder taken from reference TRBV11-2 and TRBJ1-3, is EAGVAQSPRYKIIEKRQSVAFWCNPISGHATLYWYQQILGQGPKLLIQFQNNGVVDDSQLPKDRFSAERLKGVDSTLKIQPAKLEDSAVYLCASSYIPLLGNTIYFGEGSWLTVV.

About this clone: Other DNA sequences within the sample encode an identical CDR3. The V gene is TRBV7-9, the J gene TRBJ2-5, with TRBD1 matching 7 bases. V shed 4 bases, J shed 2 bases, and the junction held 7 bases outside the gene matches. The germline CDR1 and CDR2 sequences are SEHNR and FQNEAQ (reference sequence). This CDR3 region has 15 residues. DNA for the CDR3: TGTGCCAGCAGCTCGTCTCCGGGACAGCAAGAGACCCAGTACTTC. It translates to CASSSSPGQQETQYF. The variable domain in full, with the rest retrieved from reference TRBV7-9 and TRBJ2-5, is DTGVSQNPRHKITKRGQNVTFRCDPISEHNRLYWYRQTLGQGPEFLTYFQNEAQLEKSRLLSDRFSAERPKGSFSTLEIQRTEQGDSAMYLCASSSSPGQQETQYFGPGTRLLVL.

This clone was picked up one time. Mismatch with germline at one junction end may stem from a read error. Different DNA sequences within this sample yield the same CDR3. The chain couples TRBV6-1 to TRBJ1-2; D is ambiguous. This CDR3 spans 14 amino acids. Germline V gives CDR1 MNHNS, CDR2 SASEGT. CDR3 coding DNA: TGTGCCAGCAGCGCTTTCAGCGCTAACTATGGCTACACTTTC. Protein product: CASSAFSANYGYTF.

V is TRBV7-6 and J is TRBJ1-5, with 8 nucleotides matching TRBD1. Germline V CDR1 and CDR2: SGHVS, FNYEAQ. V lost 0 bases to trimming and J lost 2 bases; unmatched junction nucleotides: 3. The CDR3 is made up of 16 amino acids. The CDR3 here is CASSLAPGQGNQPQHF. CDR3 DNA: TGTGCCAGCAGCTTAGCTCCGGGACAGGGCAATCAGCCCCAGCATTTT.

V is TRBV7-9 and J is TRBJ2-1, with TRBD2 identical over 9 bases. Losses at the gene ends were 5 bases for V and 2 bases for J; bases not matched to a gene: 7. Germline V lookup: CDR1 SEHNR, CDR2 FQNEAQ (reference sequence). This CDR3 comprises 16 residues. CDR3 sequence (DNA): TGTGCCAGCAGCCGGGGGGTAGCGGGAGCCTACAATGAGCAGTTCTTC. Amino acids: CASSRGVAGAYNEQFF.

The CDR3 DNA reads TGCGCCAGCAGCCAAGATAATAAGGCGGGAGAGCTGTTTTTT. As protein: CASSQDNKAGELFF. The chain is built from TRBV4-1 and TRBJ2-2; D is perhaps TRBD2 (6 bases). Between the trimmed V and J ends, which lost 0 bases and 11 bases, there was a span of 13 bases. Per the germline V gene, CDR1 is MGHRA and CDR2 is YSYEKL. The CDR3 loop spans 14 amino acids.